The rows below give T cell receptor beta chains drawn from one sample of a study of T-cell memory formation after mild COVID-19. TCRdb re-called the 5' RACE reads with MiXCR, one entry per CDR3 protein. The sample lists under 200,000 distinct CDR3 sequences; 10% to 15% were seen once. Input material: PBMCs or a T cell subset sorted from them (not recorded which). All receptors derive from a man in his late teens or twenties who had mild COVID-19 (a few samples of this study predate the infection). Cell type and time point are not known. CDR3s include the opening cysteine and the closing phenylalanine or tryptophan. Fields, in order: CDR3 length, clone size, J gene, D gene, V gene, CDR3 protein, CDR3 DNA. A D gene is named only where the DNA matches it firmly. Some rows have no size entry. The others give once, few or many, or a class for an expanded clone.

>16|many|TRBJ2-3|NA|TRBV5-1
CASSLPPPTGTDTQYF
TGCGCCAGCAGCTTGCCCCCACCGACTGGCACAGATACGCAGTATTTT
>16|NA|TRBJ2-1|TRBD2|TRBV7-3
CASSPRSGGPANEQFF
TGTGCCAGCAGCCCGCGTAGCGGGGGGCCAGCTAATGAGCAGTTCTTC
>13|NA|TRBJ1-1|NA|TRBV6-5
CASSYSTDTEAFF
TGTGCCAGCAGTTACTCGACGGACACTGAAGCTTTCTTT
>10|few|TRBJ1-2|NA|TRBV20-1
CSAPRGGYTF
TGCAGTGCACCGAGGGGGGGCTACACCTTC
>16|NA|TRBJ2-7|TRBD1|TRBV28
CASSTRTGVFLREQYF
TGTGCCAGCAGTACCAGGACAGGGGTTTTCCTACGAGAGCAGTACTTC
>13|NA|TRBJ2-2|NA|TRBV20-1
CSPKHSNTGELFF
TGCAGTCCCAAGCACTCTAACACCGGGGAGCTGTTTTTT
>12|NA|TRBJ1-2|NA|TRBV20-1
CSAPGIWRGYTF
TGCAGTGCTCCCGGGATCTGGAGGGGCTACACCTTC
>16|NA|TRBJ2-5|NA|TRBV7-2
CASSPQARGAGETQYF
TGTGCCAGCAGCCCCCAGGCGCGAGGCGCAGGGGAGACCCAGTACTTC
>15|NA|TRBJ2-3|NA|TRBV7-9
CASSSGAGATDTQYF
TGTGCCAGCAGCTCTGGTGCGGGGGCCACAGATACGCAGTATTTT
>15|few|TRBJ2-1|TRBD1|TRBV5-1
CASSLGQISYNEQFF
TGCGCCAGCAGCCTGGGACAGATCTCCTACAATGAGCAGTTCTTC
>14|few|TRBJ1-5|NA|TRBV6-5
CASGGGRPAEPQHF
TGTGCCAGCGGTGGGGGACGGCCGGCGGAGCCCCAGCATTTT
>15|NA|TRBJ2-1|NA|TRBV5-1
CASSLVWVSYNEQFF
TGCGCCAGCAGCTTGGTGTGGGTGTCCTACAATGAGCAGTTCTTC
>14|few|TRBJ2-1|TRBD2|TRBV6-5
CASRLSGGAGEQFF
TGTGCCAGCAGATTAAGCGGGGGGGCAGGAGAGCAGTTCTTC
>18|NA|TRBJ2-5|TRBD2|TRBV12-3/TRBV12-4
CASSLDERGATYQETQYF
TGTGCCAGCAGTTTGGATGAGCGGGGGGCAACCTACCAAGAGACCCAGTACTTC
>14|NA|TRBJ1-1|NA|TRBV7-3
CASSPNPGDTEAFF
TGTGCCAGCAGCCCAAATCCCGGGGACACTGAAGCTTTCTTT
>16|many|TRBJ1-1|NA|TRBV15
CATSRGFNRRNTEAFF
TGTGCCACCAGCAGAGGGTTTAACAGGAGGAACACTGAAGCTTTCTTT
>14|few|TRBJ2-7|NA|TRBV20-1
CSADRTDASYEQYF
TGCAGTGCAGACCGGACAGATGCCTCCTACGAGCAGTACTTC
>18|NA|TRBJ2-2|NA|TRBV4-3
CASSQEGIGRGGTGELFF
TGCGCCAGCAGCCAAGAAGGGATCGGCAGGGGAGGGACCGGGGAGCTGTTTTTT
>14|NA|TRBJ1-4|NA|TRBV10-3
CAISETATNEKLFF
TGTGCCATCAGTGAGACAGCAACTAATGAAAAACTGTTTTTT
>11|many|TRBJ2-3|NA|TRBV12-3/TRBV12-4
CASSSGDTQYF
TGTGCCAGCAGCTCGGGAGATACGCAGTATTTT
>12|few|TRBJ2-3|NA|TRBV12-3/TRBV12-4
CASSQTLLTQYF
TGTGCCAGCAGCCAGACGTTACTGACGCAGTATTTT
>16|few|TRBJ2-7|TRBD1|TRBV7-9
CASSTTGTGASYEQYF
TGTGCCAGCAGCACGACCGGGACAGGGGCCTCCTACGAGCAGTACTTC
>16|few|TRBJ2-3|TRBD2|TRBV7-3
CASSLEASGGTDTQYF
TGTGCCAGCAGCTTAGAAGCTAGCGGGGGCACAGATACGCAGTATTTT
>12|NA|TRBJ1-6|NA|TRBV20-1
CSVGQGDSPLHF
TGCAGTGTGGGGCAGGGTGATTCACCCCTCCACTTT
>15|NA|TRBJ2-3|NA|TRBV5-1
CASSLVGRGTDTQYF
TGCGCCAGCAGCTTGGTGGGACGAGGCACAGATACGCAGTATTTT
>15|NA|TRBJ2-5|NA|TRBV6-6
CASSYSRLIQETQYF
TGTGCCAGCAGTTACTCGAGGCTGATCCAAGAGACCCAGTACTTC
>14|few|TRBJ1-5|TRBD1|TRBV5-1
CASSLGTGGQPQHF
TGCGCCAGCAGCTTGGGGACAGGGGGTCAGCCCCAGCATTTT
>13|NA|TRBJ1-1|TRBD1|TRBV25-1
CARNRGPFTEAFF
TGTGCCAGGAACAGGGGGCCATTCACTGAAGCTTTCTTT
>12|many|TRBJ2-7|NA|TRBV2
CASRDPRFEQYF
TGTGCCAGCAGGGACCCCCGGTTCGAGCAGTACTTC
>15|NA|TRBJ1-5|TRBD1|TRBV12-3/TRBV12-4
CASSLGDRVYQPQHF
TGTGCCAGCAGTTTAGGCGACAGGGTATATCAGCCCCAGCATTTT
>11|NA|TRBJ1-2|TRBD1|TRBV29-1
CSAGQSYGYTF
TGCAGCGCGGGACAGTCGTATGGCTACACCTTC
>15|few|TRBJ2-3|TRBD2|TRBV5-1
CASSLAGTTRDTQYF
TGCGCCAGCAGCTTGGCCGGGACTACGAGAGATACGCAGTATTTT
>13|many|TRBJ2-5|NA|TRBV19
CASSIGGIETQYF
TGTGCCAGTAGTATTGGTGGGATTGAGACCCAGTACTTC
>11|NA|TRBJ2-4|NA|TRBV11-2
CASSLRDIQYF
TGTGCCAGCAGCTTAAGGGACATTCAGTACTTC
>17|few|TRBJ2-6|TRBD2|TRBV3-1
CASSQSLGGFGANVLTF
TGTGCCAGCAGCCAATCGCTGGGAGGGTTTGGGGCCAACGTCCTGACTTTC
>13|NA|TRBJ2-2|TRBD2|TRBV7-2
CASSLRGDGELFF
TGTGCCAGCAGCTTACGGGGGGACGGGGAGCTGTTTTTT
>13|NA|TRBJ2-1|NA|TRBV11-2
CASSQARHNEQFF
TGTGCCAGCAGCCAGGCGCGTCACAATGAGCAGTTCTTC
>13|few|TRBJ1-1|NA|TRBV5-1
CASSRTPLAEAFF
TGCGCCAGCAGCAGAACACCCCTCGCTGAAGCTTTCTTT
>13|NA|TRBJ2-3|NA|TRBV7-8
CASEVTGTDTQYF
TGTGCCAGCGAGGTCACAGGCACAGATACGCAGTATTTT
>11|many|TRBJ1-6|NA|TRBV3-1
CASSHNSPLHF
TGTGCCAGCAGCCACAATTCACCCCTCCACTTT
>15|once|TRBJ2-7|TRBD1|TRBV3-1
CASSHTGTAAYEQYF
TGTGCCAGCAGCCACACCGGGACAGCAGCCTACGAGCAGTACTTC
>14|few|TRBJ1-4|TRBD1|TRBV5-1
CASSSGTGGEKLFF
TGCGCCAGCAGCTCCGGGACAGGGGGTGAAAAACTGTTTTTT
>13|NA|TRBJ1-2|TRBD1|TRBV12-3/TRBV12-4
CASTRDRAFRYTF
TGTGCCAGCACCCGGGACAGGGCTTTTCGCTACACCTTC
>18|NA|TRBJ2-7|TRBD2|TRBV5-6
CASSFRSLLTSGAYEQYF
TGTGCCAGCAGCTTTCGGTCGCTCCTGACTAGCGGGGCCTACGAGCAGTACTTC
>14|NA|TRBJ2-3|NA|TRBV24-1
CATSAGGWTDTQYF
TGTGCCACCAGTGCAGGGGGGTGGACAGATACGCAGTATTTT
>18|NA|TRBJ2-3|TRBD2|TRBV5-5
CASSLVASGGAWTDTQYF
TGTGCCAGCAGCTTGGTGGCTAGCGGGGGGGCCTGGACAGATACGCAGTATTTT
>13|NA|TRBJ1-1|NA|TRBV29-1
CSVEGQQNTEAFF
TGCAGCGTTGAAGGGCAGCAGAACACTGAAGCTTTCTTT
>13|NA|TRBJ1-1|NA|TRBV7-8
CASSLFRDTEAFF
TGTGCCAGCAGCTTATTTAGGGACACTGAAGCTTTCTTT
>11|NA|TRBJ1-1|NA|TRBV19
CASSIGPEAFF
TGTGCCAGTAGTATAGGCCCTGAAGCTTTCTTT
>14|NA|TRBJ2-7|TRBD1|TRBV10-3
CASSRGQGFYEQYF
TGTGCCAGCAGCCGCGGACAGGGGTTCTACGAGCAGTACTTC
>12|few|TRBJ1-2|NA|TRBV20-1
CSARWLLYGYTF
TGCAGTGCTAGGTGGCTCCTCTATGGCTACACCTTC
>13|NA|TRBJ2-3|NA|TRBV5-1
CASSPNPKDTQYF
TGCGCCAGCAGCCCTAACCCCAAAGATACGCAGTATTTT
>15|few|TRBJ2-5|TRBD1|TRBV5-1
CASSPVGDRGETQYF
TGCGCCAGCAGCCCCGTGGGGGACAGGGGAGAGACCCAGTACTTC
>16|many|TRBJ2-1|TRBD2|TRBV5-4
CASSTGALAGVDEQFF
TGTGCCAGCAGCACCGGAGCACTAGCGGGTGTCGATGAGCAGTTCTTC
>15|NA|TRBJ1-1|NA|TRBV18
CASSPHPPDNTEAFF
TGTGCCAGCTCACCTCACCCCCCAGACAACACTGAAGCTTTCTTT
>13|once|TRBJ1-4|NA|TRBV7-2
CASSRGANEKLFF
TGTGCCAGCAGCCGTGGGGCTAATGAAAAACTGTTTTTT
>13|few|TRBJ2-5|NA|TRBV7-9
CASSLVPVETQYF
TGTGCCAGCAGCTTAGTTCCAGTGGAGACCCAGTACTTC